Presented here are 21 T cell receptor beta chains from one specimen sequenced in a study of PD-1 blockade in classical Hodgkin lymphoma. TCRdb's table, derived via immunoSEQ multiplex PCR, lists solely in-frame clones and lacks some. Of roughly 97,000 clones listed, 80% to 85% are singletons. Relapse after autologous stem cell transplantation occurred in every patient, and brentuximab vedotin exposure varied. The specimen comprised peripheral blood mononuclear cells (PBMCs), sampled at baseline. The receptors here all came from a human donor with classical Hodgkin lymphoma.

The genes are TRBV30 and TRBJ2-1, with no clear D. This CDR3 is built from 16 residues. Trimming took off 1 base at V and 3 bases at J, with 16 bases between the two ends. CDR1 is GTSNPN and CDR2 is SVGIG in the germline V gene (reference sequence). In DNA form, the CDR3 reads TGTGCCTGGAGTGGCATTTCGGAGACCCGCTACAATGAGCAGTTCTTC. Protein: CAWSGISETRYNEQFF.

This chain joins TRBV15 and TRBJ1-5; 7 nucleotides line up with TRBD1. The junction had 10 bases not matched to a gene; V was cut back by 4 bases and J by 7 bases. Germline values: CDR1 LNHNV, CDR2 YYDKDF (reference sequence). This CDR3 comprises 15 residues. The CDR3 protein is CATSIVLGGQQPQHF. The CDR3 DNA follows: TGTGCCACCAGCATAGTATTAGGGGGACAGCAGCCCCAGCATTTT.

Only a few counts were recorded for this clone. Written as DNA, the CDR3 is TGCGCCAGCAGCACCTCTAGGGACAGCGCTAGCACAGATACGCAGTATTTT. Amino acids: CASSTSRDSASTDTQYF. The chain combines TRBV5-1 with TRBJ2-3, with 7 nucleotides matching TRBD1. J was trimmed by 0 bases and V by 4 bases; bases with no gene match: 11. Germline V gene data show CDR1 as SGHRS and CDR2 as YFSETQ. The CDR3 consists of 17 residues.

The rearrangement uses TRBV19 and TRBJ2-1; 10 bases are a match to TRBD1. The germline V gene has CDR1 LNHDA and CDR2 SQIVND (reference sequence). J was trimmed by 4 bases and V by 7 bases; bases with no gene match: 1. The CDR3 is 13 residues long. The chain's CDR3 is CASTGQGYNEQFF. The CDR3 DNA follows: TGTGCCAGTACGGGACAGGGGTACAATGAGCAGTTCTTC. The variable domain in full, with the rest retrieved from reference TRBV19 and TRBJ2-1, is DGGITQSPKYLFRKEGQNVTLSCEQNLNHDAMYWYRQDPGQGLRLIYYSQIVNDFQKGDIAEGYSVSREKKESFPLTVTSAQKNPTAFYLCASTGQGYNEQFFGPGTRLTVL.

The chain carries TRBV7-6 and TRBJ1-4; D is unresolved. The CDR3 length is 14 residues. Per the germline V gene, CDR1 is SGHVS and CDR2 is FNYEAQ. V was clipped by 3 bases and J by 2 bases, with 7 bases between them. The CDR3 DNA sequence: TGTGCCAGCAGCTTGGCACCGACTAATGAAAAACTGTTTTTT. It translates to CASSLAPTNEKLFF.

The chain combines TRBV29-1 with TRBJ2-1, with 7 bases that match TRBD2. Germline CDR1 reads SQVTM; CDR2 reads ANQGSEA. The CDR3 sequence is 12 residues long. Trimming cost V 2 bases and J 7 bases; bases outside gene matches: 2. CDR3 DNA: TGCAGCGTTGAATCCGGGAGGAATGAGCAGTTCTTC. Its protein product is CSVESGRNEQFF.

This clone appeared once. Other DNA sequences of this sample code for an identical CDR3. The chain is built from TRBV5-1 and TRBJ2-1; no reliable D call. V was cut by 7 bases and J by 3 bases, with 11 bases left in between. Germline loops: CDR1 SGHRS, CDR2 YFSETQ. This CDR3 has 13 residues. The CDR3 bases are TGCGCCAGCTCCCTGGGCAGCTACAATGAGCAGTTCTTC. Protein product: CASSLGSYNEQFF.

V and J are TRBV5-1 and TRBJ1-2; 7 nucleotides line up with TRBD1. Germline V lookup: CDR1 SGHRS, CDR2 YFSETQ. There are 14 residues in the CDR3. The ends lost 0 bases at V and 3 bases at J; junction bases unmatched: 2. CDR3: CASSLGDRDYGYTF. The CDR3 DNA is TGCGCCAGCAGCTTGGGAGACAGGGACTATGGCTACACCTTC.

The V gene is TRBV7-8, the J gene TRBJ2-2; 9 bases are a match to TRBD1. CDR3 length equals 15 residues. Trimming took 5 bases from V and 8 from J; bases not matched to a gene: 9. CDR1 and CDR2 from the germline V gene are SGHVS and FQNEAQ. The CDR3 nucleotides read TGTGCCAGCAGCATCAGGACAGGGGTTGCGGGGGAGCTGTTTTTT. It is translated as CASSIRTGVAGELFF.

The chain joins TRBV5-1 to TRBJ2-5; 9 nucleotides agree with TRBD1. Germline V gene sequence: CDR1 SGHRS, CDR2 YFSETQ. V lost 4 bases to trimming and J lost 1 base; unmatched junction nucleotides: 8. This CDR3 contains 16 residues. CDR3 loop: CASSIRQGGPQETQYF. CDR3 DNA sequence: TGCGCCAGCAGCATCCGACAGGGGGGCCCCCAAGAGACCCAGTACTTC.

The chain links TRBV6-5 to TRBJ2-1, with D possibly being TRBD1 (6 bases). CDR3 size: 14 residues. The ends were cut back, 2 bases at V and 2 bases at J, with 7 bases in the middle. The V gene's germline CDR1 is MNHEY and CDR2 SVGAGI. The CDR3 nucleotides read TGTGCCAGCAGTTACCCAGGGGCCTACAATGAGCAGTTCTTC. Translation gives CASSYPGAYNEQFF.

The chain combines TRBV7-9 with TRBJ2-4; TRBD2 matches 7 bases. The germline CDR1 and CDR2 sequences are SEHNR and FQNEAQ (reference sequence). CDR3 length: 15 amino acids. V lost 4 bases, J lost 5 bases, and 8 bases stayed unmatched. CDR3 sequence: CASSSGGLQQNIQYF. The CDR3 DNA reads TGTGCCAGCAGCTCGGGGGGACTCCAGCAAAACATTCAGTACTTC.

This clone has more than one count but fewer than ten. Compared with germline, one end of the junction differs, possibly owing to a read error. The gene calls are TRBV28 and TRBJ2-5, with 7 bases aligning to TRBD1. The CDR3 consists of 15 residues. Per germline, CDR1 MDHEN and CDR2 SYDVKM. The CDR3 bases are TGTGCCAGTAGTTTAATCACAGGGGCCTGGGAGACCCAGTACTTC. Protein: CASSLITGAWETQYF.

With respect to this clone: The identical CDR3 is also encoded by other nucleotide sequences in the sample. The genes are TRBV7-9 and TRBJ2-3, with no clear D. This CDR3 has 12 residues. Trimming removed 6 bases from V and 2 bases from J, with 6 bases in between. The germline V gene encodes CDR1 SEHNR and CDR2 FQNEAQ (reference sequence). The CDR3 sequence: CASSLDTDTQYF. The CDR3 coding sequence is TGTGCCAGCAGTCTAGACACAGATACGCAGTATTTT.

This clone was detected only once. DNA of the CDR3: TGCGCCAGCAGCTTTTACCAGGGGGAGGACAATGAGCAGTTCTTC. It codes for CASSFYQGEDNEQFF. The rearrangement uses TRBV5-1 and TRBJ2-1; TRBD1 might be the D (7 bases). V was trimmed by 2 bases and J by 5 bases, leaving 14 bases between them. The CDR3 totals 15 residues. Germline V gives CDR1 SGHRS, CDR2 YFSETQ.

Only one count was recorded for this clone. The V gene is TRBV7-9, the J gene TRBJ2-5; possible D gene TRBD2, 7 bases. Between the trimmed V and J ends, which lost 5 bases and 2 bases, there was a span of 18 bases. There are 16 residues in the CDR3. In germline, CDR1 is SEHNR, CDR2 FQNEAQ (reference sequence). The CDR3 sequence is CASSPEGGTPQETQYF. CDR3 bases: TGTGCCAGCAGCCCCGAGGGGGGGACACCACAAGAGACCCAGTACTTC.

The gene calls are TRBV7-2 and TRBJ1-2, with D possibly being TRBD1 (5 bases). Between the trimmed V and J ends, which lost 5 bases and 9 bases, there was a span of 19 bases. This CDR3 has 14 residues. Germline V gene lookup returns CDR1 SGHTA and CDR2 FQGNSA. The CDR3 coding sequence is TGTGCCAGCAGCATCGCCGGGCAGGGAGGGAGCTACACCTTC. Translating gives CASSIAGQGGSYTF.

The CDR3 nucleotides are TGTGCCTGGAGTGTAGCCAGGGAGGGCTACGAGCAGTACTTC. As protein: CAWSVAREGYEQYF. This sequence joins TRBV30 and TRBJ2-7; 7 nucleotides agree with TRBD2. Trimming at V came to 0 bases and at J to 3 bases, leaving 5 bases not matched to a gene. Per germline, CDR1 GTSNPN and CDR2 SVGIG (reference sequence). The CDR3 spans 14 residues.

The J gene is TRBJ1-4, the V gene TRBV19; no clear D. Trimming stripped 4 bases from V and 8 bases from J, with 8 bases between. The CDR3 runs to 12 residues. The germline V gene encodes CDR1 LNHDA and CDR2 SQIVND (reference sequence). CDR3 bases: TGTGCCAGTAGTAAGGGATGGGAAAAACTGTTTTTT. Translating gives CASSKGWEKLFF.

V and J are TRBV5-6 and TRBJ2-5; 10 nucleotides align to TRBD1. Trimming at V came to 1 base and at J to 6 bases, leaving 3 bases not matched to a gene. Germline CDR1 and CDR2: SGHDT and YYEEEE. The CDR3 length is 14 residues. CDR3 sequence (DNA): TGTGCCAGCAGCTTGAAGGGACAGGGGCAGACCCAGTACTTC. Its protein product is CASSLKGQGQTQYF.

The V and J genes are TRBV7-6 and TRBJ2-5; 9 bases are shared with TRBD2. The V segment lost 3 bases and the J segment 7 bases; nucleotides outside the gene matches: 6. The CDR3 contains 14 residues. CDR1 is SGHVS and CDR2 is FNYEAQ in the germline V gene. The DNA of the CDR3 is TGTGCCAGCAGCTTGGTAGCGGGAGAGGGGACCCAGTACTTC. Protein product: CASSLVAGEGTQYF. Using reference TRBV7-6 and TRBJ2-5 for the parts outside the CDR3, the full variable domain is GAGVSQSPRYKVTKRGQDVALRCDPISGHVSLYWYRQALGQGPEFLTYFNYEAQQDKSGLPNDRFSAERPEGSISTLTIQRTEQRDSAMYRCASSLVAGEGTQYFGPGTRLLVL.